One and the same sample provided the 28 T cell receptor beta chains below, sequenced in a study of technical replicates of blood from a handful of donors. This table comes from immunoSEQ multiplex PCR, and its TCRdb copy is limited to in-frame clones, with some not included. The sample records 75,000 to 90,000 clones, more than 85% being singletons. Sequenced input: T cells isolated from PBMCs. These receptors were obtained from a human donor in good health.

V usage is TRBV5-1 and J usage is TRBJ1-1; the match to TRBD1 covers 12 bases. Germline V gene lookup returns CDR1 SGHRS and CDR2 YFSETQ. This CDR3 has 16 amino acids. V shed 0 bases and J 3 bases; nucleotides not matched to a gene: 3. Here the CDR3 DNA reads TGCGCCAGCAGCTTGGGGGACAGGGGGCTGGACACTGAAGCTTTCTTT. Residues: CASSLGDRGLDTEAFF. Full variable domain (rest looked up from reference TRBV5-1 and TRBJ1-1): KAGVTQTPRYLIKTRGQQVTLSCSPISGHRSVSWYQQTPGQGLQFLFEYFSETQRNKGNFPGRFSGRQFSNSRSEMNVSTLELGDSALYLCASSLGDRGLDTEAFFGQGTRLTVV.

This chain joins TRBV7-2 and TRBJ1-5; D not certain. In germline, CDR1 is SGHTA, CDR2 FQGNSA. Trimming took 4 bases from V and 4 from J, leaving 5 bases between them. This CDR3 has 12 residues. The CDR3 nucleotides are TGTGCCAGCAGCTCAGTTAATCAGCCCCAGCATTTT. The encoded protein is CASSSVNQPQHF.

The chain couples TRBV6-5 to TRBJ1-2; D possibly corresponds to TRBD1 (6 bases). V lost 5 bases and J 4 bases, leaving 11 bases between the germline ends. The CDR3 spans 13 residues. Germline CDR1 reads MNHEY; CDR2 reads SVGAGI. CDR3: CASSRQDSYGYTF. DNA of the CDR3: TGTGCCAGCAGTCGACAGGATTCCTATGGCTACACCTTC.

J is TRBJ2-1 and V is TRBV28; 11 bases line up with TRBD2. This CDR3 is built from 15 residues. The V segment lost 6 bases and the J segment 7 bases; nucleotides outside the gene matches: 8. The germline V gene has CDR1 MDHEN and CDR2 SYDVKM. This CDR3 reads CASSNITSGRNEQFF. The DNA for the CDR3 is TGTGCCAGCAGCAATATAACTAGCGGGAGAAATGAGCAGTTCTTC.

The CDR3 region is CASGGADGGYTF. DNA for the CDR3: TGTGCCAGCGGAGGGGCAGACGGCGGCTACACCTTC. V and J are TRBV25-1 and TRBJ1-2; perhaps TRBD1 as D (5 bases). The CDR3 length is 12 residues. CDR1 is MGHDK, CDR2 SYGVNS, per germline. Trimming took off 8 bases at V and 8 bases at J, with 15 bases between the two ends.

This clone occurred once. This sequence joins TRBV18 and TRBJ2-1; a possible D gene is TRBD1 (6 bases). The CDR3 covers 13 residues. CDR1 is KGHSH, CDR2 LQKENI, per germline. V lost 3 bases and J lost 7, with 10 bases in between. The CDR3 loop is CASSPLQGNEQFF. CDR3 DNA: TGTGCCAGCTCACCGCTACAGGGAAATGAGCAGTTCTTC.

The CDR3 sequence: CSVAGTPDTGELFF. Here the CDR3 DNA reads TGCAGCGTTGCGGGGACACCTGACACCGGGGAGCTGTTTTTT. The rearrangement links TRBV29-1 to TRBJ2-2; a possible D gene is TRBD1 (6 bases). The CDR3 has 14 residues. Deletions cut 4 bases from V and 3 bases from J, with 12 bases between. Looked up from germline, CDR1 is SQVTM and CDR2 is ANQGSEA.

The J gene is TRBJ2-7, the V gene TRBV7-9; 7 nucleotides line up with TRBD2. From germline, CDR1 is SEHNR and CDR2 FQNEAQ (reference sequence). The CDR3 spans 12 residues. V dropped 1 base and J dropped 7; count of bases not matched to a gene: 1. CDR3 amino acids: CASSLGGGEQYF. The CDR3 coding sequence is TGTGCCAGCAGCTTAGGGGGAGGGGAGCAGTACTTC.

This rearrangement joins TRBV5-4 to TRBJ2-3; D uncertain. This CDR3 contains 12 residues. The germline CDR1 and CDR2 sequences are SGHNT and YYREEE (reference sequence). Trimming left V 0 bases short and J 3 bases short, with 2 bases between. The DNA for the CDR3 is TGTGCCAGCAGCTTGGTAACAGATACGCAGTATTTT. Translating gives CASSLVTDTQYF.

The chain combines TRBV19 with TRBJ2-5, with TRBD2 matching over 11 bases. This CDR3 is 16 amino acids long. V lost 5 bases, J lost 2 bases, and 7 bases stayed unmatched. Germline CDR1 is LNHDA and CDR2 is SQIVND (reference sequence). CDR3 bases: TGTGCCAGTAGTCCGATAACTAGCGGGGGACAAGAGACCCAGTACTTC. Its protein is CASSPITSGGQETQYF.

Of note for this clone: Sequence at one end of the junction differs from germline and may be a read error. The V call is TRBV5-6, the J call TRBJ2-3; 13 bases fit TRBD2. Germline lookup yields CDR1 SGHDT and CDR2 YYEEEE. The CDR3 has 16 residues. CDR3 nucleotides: TGTGTCAGCAGCTTGAACGGACTAGCGGGAGTGGATACGCAGTATTTT. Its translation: CVSSLNGLAGVDTQYF.

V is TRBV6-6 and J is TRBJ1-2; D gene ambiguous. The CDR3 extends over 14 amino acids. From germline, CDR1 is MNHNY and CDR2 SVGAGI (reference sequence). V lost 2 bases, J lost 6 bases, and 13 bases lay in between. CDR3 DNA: TGTGCCAGCAGTTACAGCGCAGTACCTAATGGCTACACCTTC. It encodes CASSYSAVPNGYTF.

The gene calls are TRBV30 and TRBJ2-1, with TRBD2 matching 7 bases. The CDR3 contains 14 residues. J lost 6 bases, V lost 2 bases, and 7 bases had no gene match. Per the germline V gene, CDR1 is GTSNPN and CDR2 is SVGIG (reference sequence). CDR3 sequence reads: CAWSIGLDSNEQFF. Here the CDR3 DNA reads TGTGCCTGGAGTATAGGACTAGACTCCAATGAGCAGTTCTTC.

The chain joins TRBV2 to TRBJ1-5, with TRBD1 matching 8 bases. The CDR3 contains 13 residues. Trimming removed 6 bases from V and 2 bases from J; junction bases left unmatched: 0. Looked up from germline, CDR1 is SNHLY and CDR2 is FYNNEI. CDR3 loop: CASRTGGNQPQHF. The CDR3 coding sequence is TGTGCCAGCAGGACAGGGGGCAATCAGCCCCAGCATTTT. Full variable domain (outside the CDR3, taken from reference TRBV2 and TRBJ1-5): EPEVTQTPSHQVTQMGQEVILRCVPISNHLYFYWYRQILGQKVEFLVSFYNNEISEKSEIFDDQFSVERPDGSNFTLKIRSTKLEDSAMYFCASRTGGNQPQHFGDGTRLSIL.

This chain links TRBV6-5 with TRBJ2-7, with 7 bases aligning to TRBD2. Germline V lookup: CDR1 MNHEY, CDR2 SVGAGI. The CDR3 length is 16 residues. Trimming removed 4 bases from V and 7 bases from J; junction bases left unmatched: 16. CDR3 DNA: TGTGCCAGCAGTTTAGGACTAGGCCCCATTCTACGTGAGCAGTACTTC. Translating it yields CASSLGLGPILREQYF.

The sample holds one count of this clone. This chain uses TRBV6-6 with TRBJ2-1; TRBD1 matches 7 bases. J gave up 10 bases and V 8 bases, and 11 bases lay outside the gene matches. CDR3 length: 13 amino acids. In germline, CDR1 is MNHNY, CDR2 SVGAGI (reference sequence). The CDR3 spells CASLRTGLMEQFF. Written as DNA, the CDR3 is TGTGCCAGCCTACGGACAGGTTTAATGGAGCAGTTCTTC.

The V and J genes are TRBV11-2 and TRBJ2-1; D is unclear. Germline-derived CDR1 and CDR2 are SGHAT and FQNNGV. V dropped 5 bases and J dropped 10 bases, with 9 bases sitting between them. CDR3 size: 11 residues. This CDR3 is CASSLFPEQFF. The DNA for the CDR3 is TGTGCCAGCAGCCTATTTCCAGAGCAGTTCTTC.

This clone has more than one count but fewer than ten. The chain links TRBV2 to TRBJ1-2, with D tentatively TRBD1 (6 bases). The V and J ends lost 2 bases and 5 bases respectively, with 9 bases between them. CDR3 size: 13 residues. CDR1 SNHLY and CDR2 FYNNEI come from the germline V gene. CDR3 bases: TGTGCCAGCAGTGAAACAGGGCGGTATGGCTACACCTTC. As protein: CASSETGRYGYTF.

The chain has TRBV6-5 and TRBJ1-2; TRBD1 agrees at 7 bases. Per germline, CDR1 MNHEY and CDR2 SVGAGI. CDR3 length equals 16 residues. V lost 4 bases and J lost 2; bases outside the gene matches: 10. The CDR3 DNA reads TGTGCCAGCAGTTTAACAGGGGCGCCCCTCAACTATGGCTACACCTTC. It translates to CASSLTGAPLNYGYTF.

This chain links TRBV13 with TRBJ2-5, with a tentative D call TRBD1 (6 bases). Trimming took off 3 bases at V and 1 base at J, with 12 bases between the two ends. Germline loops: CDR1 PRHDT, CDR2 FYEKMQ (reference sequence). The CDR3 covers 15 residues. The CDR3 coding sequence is TGTGCCAGCAGCTTTCAAGGACAGCTCCAAGAGACCCAGTACTTC. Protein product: CASSFQGQLQETQYF.

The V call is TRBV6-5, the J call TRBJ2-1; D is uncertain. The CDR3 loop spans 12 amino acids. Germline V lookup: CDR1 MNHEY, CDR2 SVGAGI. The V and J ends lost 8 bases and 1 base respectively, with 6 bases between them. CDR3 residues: CASRESYNEQFF. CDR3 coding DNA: TGTGCCAGCCGAGAATCCTACAATGAGCAGTTCTTC.

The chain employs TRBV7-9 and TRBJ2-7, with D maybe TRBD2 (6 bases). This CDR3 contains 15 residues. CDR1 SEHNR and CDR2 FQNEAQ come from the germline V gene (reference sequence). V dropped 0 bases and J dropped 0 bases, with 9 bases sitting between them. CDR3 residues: CASSLASGPSYEQYF. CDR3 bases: TGTGCCAGCAGCTTAGCTAGCGGTCCCTCCTACGAGCAGTACTTC.

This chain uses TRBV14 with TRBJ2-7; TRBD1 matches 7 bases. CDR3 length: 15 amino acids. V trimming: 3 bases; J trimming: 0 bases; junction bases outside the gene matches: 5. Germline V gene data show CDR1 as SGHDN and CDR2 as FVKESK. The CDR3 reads CASSQRTGYSYEQYF. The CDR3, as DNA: TGTGCCAGCAGCCAGAGGACAGGTTACTCCTACGAGCAGTACTTC.

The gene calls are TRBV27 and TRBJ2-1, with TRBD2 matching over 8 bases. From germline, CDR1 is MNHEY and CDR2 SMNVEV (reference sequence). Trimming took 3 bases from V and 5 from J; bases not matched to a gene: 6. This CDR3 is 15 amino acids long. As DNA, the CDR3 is TGTGCCAGCAGTTTCTCCAGCGGGAGCCACAATGAGCAGTTCTTC. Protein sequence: CASSFSSGSHNEQFF.

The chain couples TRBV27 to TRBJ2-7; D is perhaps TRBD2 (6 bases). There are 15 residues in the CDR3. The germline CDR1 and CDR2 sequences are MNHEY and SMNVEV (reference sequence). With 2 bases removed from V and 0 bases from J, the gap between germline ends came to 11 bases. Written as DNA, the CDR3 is TGTGCCAGCAGTTTACGCGGGGATAGCTCCTACGAGCAGTACTTC. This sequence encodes CASSLRGDSSYEQYF.

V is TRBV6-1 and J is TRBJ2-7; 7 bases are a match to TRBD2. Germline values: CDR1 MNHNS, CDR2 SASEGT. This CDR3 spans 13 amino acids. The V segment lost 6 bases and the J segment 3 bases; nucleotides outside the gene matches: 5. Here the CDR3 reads CASRGGDNYEQYF. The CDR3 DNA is TGTGCCAGCAGGGGGGGGGATAACTACGAGCAGTACTTC.

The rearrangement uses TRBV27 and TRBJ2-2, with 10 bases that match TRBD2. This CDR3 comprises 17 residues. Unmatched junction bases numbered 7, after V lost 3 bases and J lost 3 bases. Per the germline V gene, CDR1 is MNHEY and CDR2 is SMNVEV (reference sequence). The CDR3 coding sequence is TGTGCCAGCAGTTTTCGGCTAGCGGGAGTGGACACCGGGGAGCTGTTTTTT. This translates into CASSFRLAGVDTGELFF.

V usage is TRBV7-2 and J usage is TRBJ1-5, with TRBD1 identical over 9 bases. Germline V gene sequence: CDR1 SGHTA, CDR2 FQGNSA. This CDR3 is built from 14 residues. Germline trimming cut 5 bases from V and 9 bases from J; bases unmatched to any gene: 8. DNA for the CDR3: TGTGCCAGCAGCCTAGACAGGGGGAAACGGCCCCAGCATTTT. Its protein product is CASSLDRGKRPQHF.